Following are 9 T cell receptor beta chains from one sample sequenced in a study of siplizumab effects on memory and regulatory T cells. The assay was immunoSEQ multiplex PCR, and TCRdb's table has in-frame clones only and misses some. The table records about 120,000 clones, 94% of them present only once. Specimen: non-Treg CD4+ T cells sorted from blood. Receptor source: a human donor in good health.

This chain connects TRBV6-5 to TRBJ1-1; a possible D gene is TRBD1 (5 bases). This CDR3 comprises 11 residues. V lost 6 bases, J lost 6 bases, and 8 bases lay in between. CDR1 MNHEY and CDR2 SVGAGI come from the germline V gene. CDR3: CASRAGPEAFF. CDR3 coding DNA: TGTGCCAGCAGGGCAGGGCCTGAAGCTTTCTTT.

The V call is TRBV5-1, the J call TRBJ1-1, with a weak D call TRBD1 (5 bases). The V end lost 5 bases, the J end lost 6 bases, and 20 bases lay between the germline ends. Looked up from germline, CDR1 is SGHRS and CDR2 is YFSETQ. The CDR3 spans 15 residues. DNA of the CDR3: TGCGCCAGCAGGGGTGGGGGGAGCAGGGATCCTGAAGCTTTCTTT. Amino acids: CASRGGGSRDPEAFF.

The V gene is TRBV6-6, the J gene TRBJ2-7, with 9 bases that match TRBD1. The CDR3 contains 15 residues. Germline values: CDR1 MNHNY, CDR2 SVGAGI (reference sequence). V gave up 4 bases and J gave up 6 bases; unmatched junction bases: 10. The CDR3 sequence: CASSLTGGKRGEQYF. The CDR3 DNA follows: TGTGCCAGCAGTTTGACAGGGGGGAAAAGGGGCGAGCAGTACTTC.

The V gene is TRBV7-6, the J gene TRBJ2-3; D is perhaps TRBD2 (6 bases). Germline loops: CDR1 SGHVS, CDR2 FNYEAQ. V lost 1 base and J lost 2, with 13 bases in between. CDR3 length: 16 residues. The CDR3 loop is CASSLGTGDPTDTQYF. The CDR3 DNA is TGTGCCAGCAGCTTAGGGACGGGGGACCCCACAGATACGCAGTATTTT.

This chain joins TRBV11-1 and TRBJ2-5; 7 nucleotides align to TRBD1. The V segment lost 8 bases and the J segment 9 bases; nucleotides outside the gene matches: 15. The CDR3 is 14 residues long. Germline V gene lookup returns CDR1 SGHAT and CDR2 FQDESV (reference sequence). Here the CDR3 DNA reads TGTGCCAGCCTGGGGAGAGGGGGCGCCGGGGCCCAGTACTTC. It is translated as CASLGRGGAGAQYF.

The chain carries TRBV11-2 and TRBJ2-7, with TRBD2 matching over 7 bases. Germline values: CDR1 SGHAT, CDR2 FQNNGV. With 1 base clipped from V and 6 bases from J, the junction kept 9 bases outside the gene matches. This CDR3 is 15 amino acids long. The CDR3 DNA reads TGTGCCAGCAGCTTAGGGGCGGGGGTTCTCGGCGAGCAGTACTTC. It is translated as CASSLGAGVLGEQYF.

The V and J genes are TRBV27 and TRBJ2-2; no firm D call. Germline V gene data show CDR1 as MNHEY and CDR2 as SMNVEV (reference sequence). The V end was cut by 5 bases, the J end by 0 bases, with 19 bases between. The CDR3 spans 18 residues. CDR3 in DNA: TGTGCCAGCAGTACCTACGGACGGAGACCCGCGAACACCGGGGAGCTGTTTTTT. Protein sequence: CASSTYGRRPANTGELFF.

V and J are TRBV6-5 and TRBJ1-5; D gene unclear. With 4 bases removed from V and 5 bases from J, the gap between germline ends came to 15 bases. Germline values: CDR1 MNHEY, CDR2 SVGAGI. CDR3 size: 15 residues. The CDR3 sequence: CASSSDPPRYQPQHF. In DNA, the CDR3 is TGTGCCAGCAGTTCGGATCCCCCTAGATATCAGCCCCAGCATTTT.

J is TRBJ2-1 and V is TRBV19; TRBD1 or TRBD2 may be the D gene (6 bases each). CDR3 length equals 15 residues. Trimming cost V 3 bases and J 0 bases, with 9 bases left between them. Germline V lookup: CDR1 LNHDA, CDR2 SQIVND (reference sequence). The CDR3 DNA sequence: TGTGCCAGTAGTATCGGGGGCCCCTCCTACAATGAGCAGTTCTTC. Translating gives CASSIGGPSYNEQFF.